The clone carrying this T cell receptor beta chain appeared once. Per the study methods: Nucleated cell number was recorded as an estimate derived from reference gene primer amplification. TCRdb's copy holds only in-frame clones and misses some; the assay was immunoSEQ multiplex PCR. That table furnishes V, J and clone size, whereas the DNA furnished D and trimming. The sample records about 140,000 clones, over 75% being singletons. Per the germline V gene, CDR1 is LGHNA and CDR2 is YSLEER. The CDR3 has 14 amino acids. V lost 2 bases and J lost 3, with 8 bases in between. The data were obtained in a study of blood T cell repertoires in COVID-19. Across the whole study: Samples representing acute and convalescent COVID-19 were sourced from the United States, Italy and Spain.

The sequence was obtained from a human donor in a cohort sampled during active COVID-19. Sequenced material: peripheral blood. The chain links TRBV4-3 to TRBJ1-5, with a possible D match to TRBD1 (5 bases). The CDR3 coding sequence is TGCGCCAGCAGCCAAAACAGGTACAATCAGCCCCAGCATTTT. Encoded protein: CASSQNRYNQPQHF.